This T cell receptor (beta chain) was identified in a study of blood T cell repertoires in COVID-19. About the research overall: Specimens from acute and convalescent COVID-19 originated in the United States, Italy and Spain. Sources were T cells, B-cell-depleted T cells, or PBMCs; the material itself was cDNA or gDNA.

Original handling: Amplified reference gene primers provided the basis for estimating nucleated cell counts. Sequencing was performed with immunoSEQ multiplex PCR; in TCRdb, only in-frame clones are kept and a portion is missing. V and J calls and clone size are given by that table; D and trimming were obtained from the DNA. The sample records fewer than 110,000 clones, roughly 84% being singletons. This CDR3 is 16 amino acids long. Germline V gene data show CDR1 as KGHDR and CDR2 as SFDVKD. V shed 5 bases, J shed 6 bases, and the junction held 6 bases outside the gene matches. The receptor's source is a human donor in a cohort sampled during active COVID-19. Sequencing was done on a sample of peripheral blood. The rearrangement links TRBV24-1 to TRBJ2-2; 12 bases agree with TRBD2. The CDR3: CATSAGLAGNAGELFF. Written as DNA, the CDR3 is TGTGCCACCAGTGCAGGACTAGCGGGAAACGCCGGGGAGCTGTTTTTT.